This T cell receptor beta chain was observed in a study of T-cell reconstitution after alpha-beta-depleted transplantation in children. This clonotype was recorded many times. The junction had 7 bases not matched to a gene; V was cut back by 0 bases and J by 6 bases. The CDR3 covers 15 residues. Germline lookup yields CDR1 SGHKS and CDR2 YYEKEE (reference sequence). For TCRbeta, the library was prepared with unique molecular identifiers. MiXCR was run by TCRdb on the PCR reads, yielding one entry per CDR3 protein. This table has fewer than 200,000 distinct CDR3 sequences, about 6.4% appearing once. The source material was PBMCs from the stem cell graft donor, sampled from the stem cell graft. This receptor was identified in a human donor who donated a stem cell graft to a child with Wiskott-Aldrich syndrome. J is TRBJ1-2 and V is TRBV5-5; 8 bases are shared with TRBD1. Here the CDR3 reads CASSLDRDRGDGYTF. CDR3 coding DNA: TGTGCCAGCAGCTTGGATCGCGACAGGGGTGATGGCTACACCTTC.